The T cell receptor (beta chain) described here comes from a study of cytomegalovirus exposure and HLA in healthy donors. Remarks on this clone: The antigen is not known.

All the people who gave samples were healthy bone marrow donors. Points from the study as a whole: What a later analysis reportedly showed was that an Asian-associated ancestry cluster had fewer N-insertions than the roughly 670-donor mean.

The PCR employed 60 Vbeta primers together with 13 Jbeta primers. Repertoires were generated with immunoSEQ multiplex PCR, while TCRdb's copy carries only in-frame clones and drops some. This table has about 110,000 clones, about 81% appearing once. Germline V CDR1 and CDR2: SGHRS, YFSETQ. The CDR3 spans 15 residues. The ends lost 4 bases at V and 4 bases at J; junction bases unmatched: 7. The rearrangement joins TRBV5-1 to TRBJ1-3, with TRBD1 matching 8 bases. Sequenced: PBMCs. The source is a man in his thirties or forties in good health and CMV-seronegative. This CDR3 reads CASSPSTGAGNTIYF. The CDR3 DNA follows: TGCGCCAGCAGCCCCTCGACAGGGGCAGGAAACACCATATATTTT. Supplemented by reference TRBV5-1 and TRBJ1-3, the full variable domain reads KAGVTQTPRYLIKTRGQQVTLSCSPISGHRSVSWYQQTPGQGLQFLFEYFSETQRNKGNFPGRFSGRQFSNSRSEMNVSTLELGDSALYLCASSPSTGAGNTIYFGEGSWLTVV.